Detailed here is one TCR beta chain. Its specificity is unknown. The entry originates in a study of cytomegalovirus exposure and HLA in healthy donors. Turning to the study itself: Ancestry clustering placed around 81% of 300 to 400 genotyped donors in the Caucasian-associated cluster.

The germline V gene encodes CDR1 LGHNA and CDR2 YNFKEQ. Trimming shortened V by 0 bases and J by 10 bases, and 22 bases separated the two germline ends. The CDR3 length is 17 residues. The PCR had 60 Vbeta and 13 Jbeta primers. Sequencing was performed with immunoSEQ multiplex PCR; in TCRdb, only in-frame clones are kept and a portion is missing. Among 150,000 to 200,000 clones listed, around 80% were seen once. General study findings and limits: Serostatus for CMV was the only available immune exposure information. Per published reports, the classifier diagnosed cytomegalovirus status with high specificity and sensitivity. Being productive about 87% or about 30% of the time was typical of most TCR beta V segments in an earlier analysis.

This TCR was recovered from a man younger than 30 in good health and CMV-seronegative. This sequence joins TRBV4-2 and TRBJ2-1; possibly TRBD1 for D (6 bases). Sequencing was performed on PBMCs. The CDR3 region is CASSQDRAGRGRGEQFF. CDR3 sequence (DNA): TGTGCCAGCAGCCAAGATCGGGCGGGCAGGGGAAGGGGCGAGCAGTTCTTC.